Following are 17 T cell receptor beta chains from one sample sequenced in a study of cytomegalovirus exposure and HLA in healthy donors. The PCR had 60 Vbeta and 13 Jbeta primers. Only in-frame clones appear in the TCRdb table, and some are missing; sequencing was by immunoSEQ multiplex PCR. The sample shows 80,000 to 130,000 clones, approximately 81% of them seen only once. Input material: PBMCs. These receptors all stem from a female donor in good health and CMV-seropositive.

This chain joins TRBV9 and TRBJ1-5; possible D gene TRBD1, 6 bases. The CDR3 has 15 residues. Trimming took 4 bases from V and 0 from J, leaving 11 bases between them. Germline V gene sequence: CDR1 SGDLS, CDR2 YYNGEE. The CDR3 is CASSQDSYSNQPQHF. The CDR3 region has the DNA TGTGCCAGCAGCCAGGACAGCTATAGCAATCAGCCCCAGCATTTT.

The chain recombines TRBV9 with TRBJ2-7; D not resolved. The CDR3 consists of 15 residues. CDR1 and CDR2 (germline): SGDLS, YYNGEE. V gave up 0 bases and J gave up 2 bases, with 12 bases separating them. The CDR3 loop is CASSVEPGVTYEQYF. The CDR3 DNA sequence: TGTGCCAGCAGCGTAGAACCTGGAGTAACCTACGAGCAGTACTTC. Full variable domain (remainder filled in from reference TRBV9 and TRBJ2-7): DSGVTQTPKHLITATGQRVTLRCSPRSGDLSVYWYQQSLDQGLQFLIQYYNGEERAKGNILERFSAQQFPDLHSELNLSSLELGDSALYFCASSVEPGVTYEQYFGPGTRLTVT.

The chain carries TRBV6-4 and TRBJ1-6, with D maybe TRBD1 (6 bases). Between the trimmed V and J ends, which lost 3 bases and 4 bases, there was a span of 16 bases. The germline V gene has CDR1 MRHNA and CDR2 SNTAGT. The CDR3 runs to 17 residues. The CDR3 sequence: CASSESAIQGYNSPLHF. In nucleotides, the CDR3 is TGTGCCAGCAGTGAGTCGGCCATCCAGGGGTATAATTCACCCCTCCACTTT.

The chain couples TRBV7-2 to TRBJ1-1; perhaps TRBD1 as D (5 bases). There are 13 residues in the CDR3. V was trimmed by 5 bases and J by 2 bases, leaving 9 bases between them. Germline CDR1 is SGHTA and CDR2 is FQGNSA. The CDR3 spells CASSSGTNTEAFF. The DNA for the CDR3 is TGTGCCAGCAGCAGTGGGACTAACACTGAAGCTTTCTTT.

This clone has only a few counts. The chain couples TRBV11-2 to TRBJ1-3; perhaps TRBD1 as D (5 bases). Germline CDR1 SGHAT, CDR2 FQNNGV. The V and J ends lost 4 bases and 4 bases respectively, with 11 bases between them. The CDR3 is made up of 14 amino acids. CDR3 protein: CASSSQGYGNTIYF. CDR3 DNA sequence: TGTGCCAGCAGCTCCCAGGGCTACGGAAACACCATATATTTT. Complete variable domain (other parts from reference TRBV11-2 and TRBJ1-3): EAGVAQSPRYKIIEKRQSVAFWCNPISGHATLYWYQQILGQGPKLLIQFQNNGVVDDSQLPKDRFSAERLKGVDSTLKIQPAKLEDSAVYLCASSSQGYGNTIYFGEGSWLTVV.

DNA of the CDR3: TGTGCCAGCAGTGGGGACAGGCTAGGCAATCAGCCCCAGCATTTT. Amino acids: CASSGDRLGNQPQHF. V gene TRBV2 combines with J gene TRBJ1-5, with TRBD1 matching over 8 bases. The junction had 4 bases not matched to a gene; V was cut back by 4 bases and J by 2 bases. The CDR3 has 15 amino acids. Germline V lookup: CDR1 SNHLY, CDR2 FYNNEI.

This chain links TRBV7-9 with TRBJ1-3; no definite D call. The CDR3 consists of 18 residues. The V end was cut by 4 bases, the J end by 3 bases, with 22 bases between. Per the germline V gene, CDR1 is SEHNR and CDR2 is FQNEAQ (reference sequence). The CDR3: CASSSRRVLRGFGNTIYF. The CDR3 DNA reads as TGTGCCAGCAGCTCCCGTAGAGTTCTTCGAGGGTTTGGAAACACCATATATTTT.

This clone was seen just once. This chain links TRBV19 with TRBJ2-7, with D possibly TRBD2 on 6 matching bases. V lost 1 base to trimming and J lost 7 bases, with 17 bases between them. The CDR3 is made up of 15 amino acids. The germline V gene encodes CDR1 LNHDA and CDR2 SQIVND (reference sequence). This CDR3 reads CASSIGGLLAGEQYF. The DNA of the CDR3 is TGTGCCAGTAGTATAGGAGGCCTACTAGCAGGGGAGCAGTACTTC.

This clone was seen a handful of times. The chain carries TRBV5-1 and TRBJ2-5, with D possibly being TRBD2 (5 bases). V gave up 4 bases and J gave up 5 bases, with 9 bases separating them. The germline CDR1 and CDR2 sequences are SGHRS and YFSETQ. The CDR3 is 12 residues long. The CDR3 DNA reads as TGCGCCAGCAGCCCGGACTGGGAGACCCAGTACTTC. Residues: CASSPDWETQYF.

The chain combines TRBV27 with TRBJ2-7, with TRBD2 identical over 9 bases. This CDR3 has 14 residues. Trimming took 5 bases from V and 4 from J; bases not matched to a gene: 6. From germline, CDR1 is MNHEY and CDR2 SMNVEV (reference sequence). CDR3 amino acids: CASSPAGGGYEQYF. CDR3 DNA: TGTGCCAGCAGTCCTGCGGGAGGGGGTTACGAGCAGTACTTC.

The V and J genes are TRBV29-1 and TRBJ1-2; 8 bases are a match to TRBD1. CDR1 is SQVTM, CDR2 ANQGSEA, per germline. V shed 6 bases, J shed 5 bases, and the junction held 8 bases outside the gene matches. This CDR3 comprises 13 residues. The CDR3 region has the DNA TGCAGCGTAACCGGGACAGGATTTTATGGCTACACCTTC. This translates into CSVTGTGFYGYTF.

The V and J genes are TRBV5-4 and TRBJ2-1; D remains unclear. The CDR3 is 13 residues long. Germline loops: CDR1 SGHNT, CDR2 YYREEE (reference sequence). V lost 2 bases and J 7 bases, leaving 10 bases between the germline ends. The CDR3 here is CASSFPGENEQFF. The CDR3, as DNA: TGTGCCAGCAGCTTCCCCGGTGAAAATGAGCAGTTCTTC.

V is TRBV2 and J is TRBJ1-1, with D hard to call. Germline V gives CDR1 SNHLY, CDR2 FYNNEI. The CDR3 consists of 14 residues. The V end was cut by 4 bases, the J end by 3 bases, with 12 bases between. CDR3 in DNA: TGTGCCAGCAGTGGAACGAAGAGGGACACTGAAGCTTTCTTT. Translating it yields CASSGTKRDTEAFF.

V is TRBV30 and J is TRBJ1-4, with a possible D match to TRBD1 (6 bases). CDR1 GTSNPN and CDR2 SVGIG come from the germline V gene (reference sequence). The CDR3 length is 14 residues. The V end was cut by 3 bases, the J end by 5 bases, with 13 bases between. CDR3 loop: CAWRHRVGNEKLFF. The CDR3 nucleotides are TGTGCCTGGAGGCACAGGGTGGGGAATGAAAAACTGTTTTTT.

This chain uses TRBV2 with TRBJ2-7; TRBD1 matches at 9 bases. V lost 3 bases, J lost 4 bases, and 7 bases stayed unmatched. CDR1 is SNHLY and CDR2 is FYNNEI in the germline V gene. The CDR3 contains 15 residues. CDR3 nucleotide sequence: TGTGCCAGCAGTGATTGGGGGACAGGGAAGTACGAGCAGTACTTC. This codes for CASSDWGTGKYEQYF.

This clone appeared a few times. This chain links TRBV6-6 with TRBJ1-2, with a weak D call TRBD1 (5 bases). The CDR3 runs 13 residues. V was trimmed by 6 bases and J by 2 bases, leaving 10 bases between them. Germline CDR1 MNHNY, CDR2 SVGAGI (reference sequence). Here the CDR3 DNA reads TGTGCCAGCAGCTCCGACAGAAACTATGGCTACACCTTC. This codes for CASSSDRNYGYTF.

The chain joins TRBV5-6 to TRBJ2-7, with a weak D call TRBD2 (6 bases). V lost 6 bases and J 3 bases, leaving 16 bases between the germline ends. Germline V gene data show CDR1 as SGHDT and CDR2 as YYEEEE. This CDR3 has 14 amino acids. In DNA, the CDR3 is TGTGCCAGCACCCCCTCGGGGGAAATCTACGAGCAGTACTTC. Its translation: CASTPSGEIYEQYF.